This is a list of T cell receptor beta chains from one sample in a study of tumor and adjacent non-tumor tissue in lung cancer. TCRdb called the multiplex PCR reads again in MiXCR, with one record for every CDR3 protein. Among 110,000 or so distinct CDR3 sequences, approximately 82% were seen once, and the ten largest hold more than 35%. The sequenced sample consisted of lung tumor tissue. The source of these receptors is an older woman with non-small cell lung cancer. Each CDR3 is given with its conserved first and last residue. D genes are given only for firm matches.

J: TRBJ2-6; V: TRBV6-1; D: -; CDR3: CASNTEGSGAYVLTF
J: TRBJ1-1; V: TRBV6-2/TRBV6-3; D: -; CDR3: CASGYPGTGLTEAFF
J: TRBJ1-1; V: TRBV14; D: -; CDR3: CASSRLGQNTEPFF
J: TRBJ1-6; V: TRBV11-2; D: TRBD1; CDR3: CASSQGQGYSPLHF
J: TRBJ2-7; V: TRBV11-2; D: TRBD1; CDR3: CASSFTGDNEQYF
J: TRBJ1-3; V: TRBV20-1; D: -; CDR3: CSAFRGNTIYF
J: TRBJ2-1; V: TRBV5-1; D: -; CDR3: CASRTDTSYHEQFF
J: TRBJ2-1; V: TRBV6-2/TRBV6-3; D: -; CDR3: CASSNPRGISNEQLF
J: TRBJ2-2; V: TRBV11-2; D: -; CDR3: CANTLPLVSGELFF
J: TRBJ1-6; V: TRBV11-2; D: -; CDR3: CASSIDASNSLLHF
J: TRBJ1-1; V: TRBV20-1; D: -; CDR3: CSARGLTNTEAFF
J: TRBJ1-2; V: TRBV6-5; D: -; CDR3: CASSNGQRGYTF